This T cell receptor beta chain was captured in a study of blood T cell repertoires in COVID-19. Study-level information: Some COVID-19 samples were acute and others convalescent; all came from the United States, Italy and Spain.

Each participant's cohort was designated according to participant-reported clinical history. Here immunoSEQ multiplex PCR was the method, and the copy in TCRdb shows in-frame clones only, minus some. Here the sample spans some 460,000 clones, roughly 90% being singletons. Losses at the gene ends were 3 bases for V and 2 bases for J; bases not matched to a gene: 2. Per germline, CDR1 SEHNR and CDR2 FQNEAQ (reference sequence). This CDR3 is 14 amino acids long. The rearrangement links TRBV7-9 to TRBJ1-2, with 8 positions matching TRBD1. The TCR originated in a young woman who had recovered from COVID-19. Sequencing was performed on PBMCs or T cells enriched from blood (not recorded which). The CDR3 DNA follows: TGTGCCAGCAGCTTTGCAGGGGGCAACTATGGCTACACCTTC. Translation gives CASSFAGGNYGYTF.